This T cell receptor beta chain was recovered during a study of T cell changes during pregnancy in multiple sclerosis. The CDR3 has 14 residues. Trimming removed 8 bases from V and 7 bases from J; junction bases left unmatched: 8. The germline V gene encodes CDR1 SGHTA and CDR2 FQGNSA. Method: immunoSEQ multiplex PCR; TCRdb's copy keeps in-frame clones and lacks some. The data hold about 52,000 clones, with around 92% observed a single time. V usage is TRBV7-2 and J usage is TRBJ2-7; 13 positions match TRBD2. The starting material was CD4+ T cells from peripheral blood mononuclear cells, obtained in the third trimester of pregnancy. The clonotype comes from a female donor with multiple sclerosis, enrolled in a pregnancy study. The CDR3 spells CASVLAGGPGEQYF. In DNA form, the CDR3 reads TGTGCCAGCGTACTAGCGGGGGGGCCTGGAGAGCAGTACTTC.